The entry below describes one T cell receptor (beta chain). Its antigen is currently unknown. Breast cancer patients provided tissue from their axillary draining lymph nodes. V was cut by 0 bases and J by 3 bases, with 10 bases left in between. The V gene's germline CDR1 is SGDLS and CDR2 YYNGEE. This CDR3 spans 16 amino acids. The sample comes from a study of breast tumors, draining lymph nodes, adjacent tissues. Notes on the study in general: Data only fit, rather than demonstrated, lymph node origin of most tumor T cells. Most tumor T cells seemingly derive from lymph node, then expand in tumor. Compared with basal-like, luminal-like tumors shared significantly more repertoire with nontumor tissue. Tumor repertoires ranked between lymph nodes and nontumor tissue in diversity, with V and J gene preferences.

Via MiXCR, TCRdb re-called the multiplex PCR reads, giving one row per CDR3 protein. The table has roughly 220,000 distinct CDR3 sequences, around 34% seen once. This receptor was obtained from a female donor with breast cancer. Some clones in this sample may be carry-over from other donors' samples. The J gene is TRBJ2-6, the V gene TRBV9; no firm D call. Sequencing was done on a sample of axillary lymph node tissue. CDR3 DNA sequence: TGTGCCAGCAGCGTAGAACGGGTTGGTGGGGCCAACGTCCTGACTTTC. Residues: CASSVERVGGANVLTF. Full variable domain (remainder filled in from reference TRBV9 and TRBJ2-6): DSGVTQTPKHLITATGQRVTLRCSPRSGDLSVYWYQQSLDQGLQFLIQYYNGEERAKGNILERFSAQQFPDLHSELNLSSLELGDSALYFCASSVERVGGANVLTFGAGSRLTVL.